These 18 T cell receptor beta chains were all obtained from the same sample, sequenced in a study of cytomegalovirus exposure and HLA in healthy donors (dated by TCRdb to the late 2010s). The library was generated by the immunoSEQ multiplex PCR assay. A mixture of 60 forward primers for TCR Vbeta segments and 13 reverse primers for TCR Jbeta segments was used in the multiplex PCR. Drawn from immuneACCESS, this table holds only the in-frame rearrangements with V and J called that TCRdb kept. Clones are partly lost; checked studies trace under half to an unresolved V gene and leave the rest unexplained. The sample has about 120,000 clones on record, 70% to 80% of them singletons. Around 4.5% of the sample is in the top ten clones. The sequencing input was PBMCs. Source of these receptors: a man aged 30-40 years in good health and CMV-seropositive.

The chain combines TRBV28 with TRBJ1-3, with D unclear. Germline CDR1 reads MDHEN; CDR2 reads SYDVKM. Trimming took off 4 bases at V and 0 bases at J, with 13 bases between the two ends. The CDR3 extends over 16 amino acids. This CDR3 is CASSSPGEASGNTIYF. The CDR3 coding sequence is TGTGCCAGCAGTTCCCCTGGGGAGGCCTCTGGAAACACCATATATTTT.

The chain recombines TRBV10-3 with TRBJ1-3, with D possibly being TRBD1 (5 bases). In germline, CDR1 is ENHRY, CDR2 SYGVKD. V lost 8 bases, J lost 2 bases, and 13 bases lay in between. The CDR3 is made up of 14 amino acids. The CDR3 region has the DNA TGTGCCATCTCCCCCGGCAGGGCTGGAAACACCATATATTTT. As protein: CAISPGRAGNTIYF.

The chain employs TRBV30 and TRBJ2-1, with TRBD2 matching 12 bases. The CDR3 contains 19 residues. Germline V lookup: CDR1 GTSNPN, CDR2 SVGIG (reference sequence). Trimming removed 1 base from V and 7 bases from J; junction bases left unmatched: 17. In DNA, the CDR3 is TGTGCCTGGAGTGACACGGACGGGACTAGCGGGCCCTCAGGGAATGAGCAGTTCTTC. Translated: CAWSDTDGTSGPSGNEQFF.

The DNA of the CDR3 is TGTGCCAGCAGCTTTCCACTAGCGGGGGGCGCATATCCGCTCAATGAGCAGTTCTTC. As protein: CASSFPLAGGAYPLNEQFF. The rearrangement links TRBV5-4 to TRBJ2-1, with 12 positions matching TRBD2. From germline, CDR1 is SGHNT and CDR2 YYREEE (reference sequence). This CDR3 contains 19 residues. Trimming cost V 2 bases and J 6 bases; bases outside gene matches: 15.

CDR3 DNA: TGTGCCAGCAGCTTCAGTCTGGAGACCCAGTACTTC. It specifies CASSFSLETQYF. The rearrangement uses TRBV7-2 and TRBJ2-5; no reliable D call. The germline gives CDR1 SGHTA, CDR2 FQGNSA. V shed 3 bases and J shed 5 bases, with 7 bases lying between them. The CDR3 runs 12 residues.

The rearrangement uses TRBV5-4 and TRBJ2-3; TRBD2 matches 10 bases. Germline V gives CDR1 SGHNT, CDR2 YYREEE (reference sequence). The CDR3 totals 16 residues. V trimming: 5 bases; J trimming: 5 bases; junction bases outside the gene matches: 11. In nucleotides, the CDR3 is TGTGCCAGCAGGCCACCCCTAGCGGGAGCGAGAGATACGCAGTATTTT. Encoded protein: CASRPPLAGARDTQYF.

V and J are TRBV5-1 and TRBJ2-3, with D unclear. Trimming stripped 0 bases from V and 0 bases from J, with 11 bases between. Germline V gene lookup returns CDR1 SGHRS and CDR2 YFSETQ. The CDR3 consists of 16 residues. CDR3 DNA sequence: TGCGCCAGCAGCTTGGATACGCTGACTAGCACAGATACGCAGTATTTT. Its protein is CASSLDTLTSTDTQYF.

The CDR3 reads CASSPRDGSSGNTIYF. CDR3 coding DNA: TGTGCCAGCTCACCCCGAGACGGGAGCTCTGGAAACACCATATATTTT. The rearrangement links TRBV18 to TRBJ1-3; D is unclear. This CDR3 has 16 amino acids. Trimming shortened V by 3 bases and J by 0 bases, and 12 bases separated the two germline ends. The V gene's germline CDR1 is KGHSH and CDR2 LQKENI.

The gene calls are TRBV5-5 and TRBJ2-7, with a tentative D call TRBD1 (6 bases). This CDR3 comprises 13 residues. The germline CDR1 and CDR2 sequences are SGHKS and YYEKEE (reference sequence). V shed 6 bases and J shed 0 bases, with 10 bases lying between them. The CDR3 nucleotides read TGTGCCAGCAACCGGGACACCTCCTACGAGCAGTACTTC. The encoded protein is CASNRDTSYEQYF.

This clone occurred a few times. The genes are TRBV7-2 and TRBJ2-2, with D uncertain. The CDR3 consists of 14 residues. Germline CDR1 reads SGHTA; CDR2 reads FQGNSA. Trimming left V 3 bases short and J 0 bases short, with 5 bases between. CDR3 nucleotides: TGTGCCAGCAGCTTCTCTACGAACACCGGGGAGCTGTTTTTT. Amino acids: CASSFSTNTGELFF.

The gene calls are TRBV5-6 and TRBJ2-1; a weak D match, TRBD2 (5 bases). The germline gives CDR1 SGHDT, CDR2 YYEEEE. V lost 1 base and J lost 15, with 20 bases in between. The CDR3 consists of 14 residues. The CDR3 DNA reads as TGTGCCAGCAGCTTGCCCTTATCCGGGAAAAGAAGGTTCTTC. This codes for CASSLPLSGKRRFF.

Of note for this clone: A junction end diverges from the germline sequence, so it may reflect a read error. This chain connects TRBV7-7 to TRBJ2-5, with a possible D match to TRBD2 (5 bases). The CDR3 is 15 amino acids. In germline, CDR1 is SSHAT, CDR2 FNYEAQ (reference sequence). CDR3 residues: CASSFGSEYQETQYF. The CDR3 DNA is TGTGCTAGCAGCTTTGGTAGCGAGTACCAAGAGACCCAGTACTTC. Full variable domain (outside the CDR3, taken from reference TRBV7-7 and TRBJ2-5): GAGVSQSPRYKVTKRGQDVTLRCDPISSHATLYWYQQALGQGPEFLTYFNYEAQPDKSGLPSDRFSAERPEGSISTLTIQRTEQRDSAMYRCASSFGSEYQETQYFGPGTRLLVL.

The chain has TRBV6-6 and TRBJ1-2; tentatively, D is TRBD1 (6 bases). CDR1 is MNHNY, CDR2 SVGAGI, per germline (reference sequence). Trimming stripped 5 bases from V and 8 bases from J, with 18 bases between. The CDR3 covers 14 residues. CDR3 nucleotide sequence: TGTGCCAGCAGTACCCCGGGGGGGCGCTTAGGCTACACCTTC. Its translation is CASSTPGGRLGYTF.

The table lists this clone with a few counts. The chain couples TRBV5-6 to TRBJ2-5, with 8 bases fitting TRBD1. This CDR3 has 13 residues. The germline gives CDR1 SGHDT, CDR2 YYEEEE. The V segment lost 1 base and the J segment 4 bases; nucleotides outside the gene matches: 0. CDR3 protein: CASSLTGGETQYF. For the CDR3, the DNA is TGTGCCAGCAGCTTGACAGGGGGAGAGACCCAGTACTTC.

The chain is built from TRBV7-6 and TRBJ2-3, with 9 bases that match TRBD2. This CDR3 spans 14 amino acids. Germline V gene data show CDR1 as SGHVS and CDR2 as FNYEAQ. V lost 1 base to trimming and J lost 5 bases; unmatched junction nucleotides: 1. CDR3 DNA: TGTGCCAGCAGCTTAGGCGGGGGGGGAGATACGCAGTATTTT. It yields the protein CASSLGGGGDTQYF.

This chain connects TRBV7-2 to TRBJ2-7, with 9 bases lining up with TRBD2. Germline V gene data show CDR1 as SGHTA and CDR2 as FQGNSA. Trimming removed 2 bases from V and 4 bases from J; junction bases left unmatched: 6. CDR3 length equals 15 residues. The CDR3 loop reads CASSLQRGAGYEQYF. The CDR3 DNA sequence: TGTGCCAGCAGCTTACAGCGGGGGGCAGGGTACGAGCAGTACTTC.

As regards this clone: Other DNA sequences within the sample encode an identical CDR3. The rearrangement uses TRBV5-4 and TRBJ2-7, with D hard to call. Germline loops: CDR1 SGHNT, CDR2 YYREEE (reference sequence). CDR3 length: 14 residues. Trimming took off 0 bases at V and 2 bases at J, with 9 bases between the two ends. CDR3 sequence (DNA): TGTGCCAGCAGCTTGGGGGCGTCCACCTACGAGCAGTACTTC. Its protein product is CASSLGASTYEQYF.

This chain connects TRBV10-2 to TRBJ2-7, with D maybe TRBD1 (6 bases). This CDR3 has 14 residues. Looked up from germline, CDR1 is WSHSY and CDR2 is SAAADI. V lost 8 bases, J lost 1 base, and 15 bases lay in between. CDR3 coding DNA: TGCGCCAGCCGACCCGGCACAGGGTCCTACGAGCAGTACTTC. This encodes CASRPGTGSYEQYF.